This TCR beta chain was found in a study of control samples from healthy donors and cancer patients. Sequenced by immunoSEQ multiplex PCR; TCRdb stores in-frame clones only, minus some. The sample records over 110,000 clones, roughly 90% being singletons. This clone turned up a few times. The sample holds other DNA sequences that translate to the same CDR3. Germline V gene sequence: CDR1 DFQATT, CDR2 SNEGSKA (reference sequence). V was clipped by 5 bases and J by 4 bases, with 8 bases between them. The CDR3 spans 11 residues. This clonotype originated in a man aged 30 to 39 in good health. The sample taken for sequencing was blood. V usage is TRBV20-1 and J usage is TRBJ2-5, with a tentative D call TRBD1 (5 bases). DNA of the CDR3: TGCAGTGCTGAAACAGGAGAGACCCAGTACTTC. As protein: CSAETGETQYF.